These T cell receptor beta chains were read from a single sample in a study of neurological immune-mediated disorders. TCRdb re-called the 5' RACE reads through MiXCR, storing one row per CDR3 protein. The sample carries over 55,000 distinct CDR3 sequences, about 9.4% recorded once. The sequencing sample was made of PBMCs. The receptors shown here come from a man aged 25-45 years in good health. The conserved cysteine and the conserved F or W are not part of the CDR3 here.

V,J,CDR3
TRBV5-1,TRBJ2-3,ASSFMDTQY
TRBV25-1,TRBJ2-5,ASSGTKETQY
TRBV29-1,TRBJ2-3,SAEGDSTDTQY
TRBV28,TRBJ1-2,ASSRTVSNYGYT
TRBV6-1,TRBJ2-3,ASSLTVGAADTQY
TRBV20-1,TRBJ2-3,SAIRTDTQY
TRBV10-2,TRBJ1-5,ASSSDRGRFQPQH
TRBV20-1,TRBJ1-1,SARDWKGMDTEAF
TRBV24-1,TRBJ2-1,ATSDHRTTSYNEQF
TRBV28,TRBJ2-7,ASTIGTYEQY
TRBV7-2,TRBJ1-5,ASSPFIGQPQH